This T cell receptor (beta chain) was profiled in a study of Ad26.COV2.S vaccination and SARS-CoV-2 variants. Study summary: It was the COV1001 Ad26.COV2.S trial arm that included the donor.

This clone was counted only a few times. Treatment meaning: some 19 received Ad26.COV2.S at low or high dose, single or two shots; 5 received placebo; per-sample allocation not given. Sample collection was performed on day 63 after the first vaccine or placebo injection. In Boston, an adult donor aged 18-55 years took part. Expressing Wuhan-strain SARS-CoV-2 spike, an Ad26 vector served as the vaccine. Profiling relied on immunoSEQ multiplex PCR, and the TCRdb table lists in-frame clones only, not all of them. There are about 470,000 clones in the sample; 90% occur only once, and less than 4.5% lies in the top ten. This sample comprised peripheral blood, obtained in a trial of Ad26.COV2.S vaccine versus placebo. This receptor was taken from a person aged 18-65 years who received the Ad26.COV2.S COVID-19 vaccine or a placebo.

CDR3 region: CASSLGTRGQEQYF. The CDR3 DNA reads TGCGCCAGCAGCTTGGGGACTAGGGGTCAGGAGCAGTACTTC. This chain connects TRBV5-1 to TRBJ2-7; 7 nucleotides match TRBD2. The CDR3 covers 14 residues. Per germline, CDR1 SGHRS and CDR2 YFSETQ. V dropped 0 bases and J dropped 7; count of bases not matched to a gene: 7.